Listed below are T cell receptor beta chains from one sample, sequenced in a study of blood T cell repertoires in COVID-19. Here immunoSEQ multiplex PCR was the method, and the copy in TCRdb shows in-frame clones only, minus some. The sample contains 30,000 to 35,000 clones, 81% of which appear only once. Sequenced: peripheral blood. The origin of the receptors is a man between 65 and 79 years old with COVID-19, enrolled during active disease. CDR3s include the opening cysteine and the closing phenylalanine or tryptophan. The order of the fields is CDR3 DNA, CDR3 protein, J gene, clone size, V gene, D gene. A D gene is named only where the DNA matches it firmly. A clone size is listed for some rows: how often the clone was seen (once, few, many), or a class if it is expanded.

TGTGCCAGCAGCTCCGGACTAGCGGGAGAGTGGGGCTCCTACAATGAGCAGTTCTTC CASSSGLAGEWGSYNEQFF TRBJ2-1 . TRBV7-3 TRBD2
TGCGCCAGCAGCCCCGGGACAGGGGCCTTGAACACTGAAGCTTTCTTT CASSPGTGALNTEAFF TRBJ1-1 . TRBV5-1 TRBD1
TGTGCCAGCAGTTTAGGACAGGGTTTTTATTCACCCCTCCACTTT CASSLGQGFYSPLHF TRBJ1-6 . TRBV6-5 TRBD1
TGTGCCAGCAGTGGAGGGACAGGCCTCTATGGCTACACCTTC CASSGGTGLYGYTF TRBJ1-2 few TRBV6-2/TRBV6-3 TRBD1
TGCGCCAGCAGCCAAGGTATCGGGACATCGGGTAGGGAGCAGTACTTC CASSQGIGTSGREQYF TRBJ2-7 few TRBV4-1 .
TGTGCCAGCAGTGAGGAAGGAGGCATGGGCTATGGCTACACCTTC CASSEEGGMGYGYTF TRBJ1-2 . TRBV25-1 .
TGTGCCAGCAGCTCCCAGCAGGGAATTAACACCGGGGAGCTGTTTTTT CASSSQQGINTGELFF TRBJ2-2 few TRBV5-4 .
TGTGCCAGCAGCGTAGGTCCCAACAGGCCTAGCGGGAGGGCCACCGGGGAGCTGTTTTTT CASSVGPNRPSGRATGELFF TRBJ2-2 . TRBV9 TRBD2
TGTGCCAGCTCACCCGGGGGCAATCAGCCCCAGCATTTT CASSPGGNQPQHF TRBJ1-5 . TRBV18 .
TGTGCCAGCAGAAGTCCAGGACAGACGAATTCACCCCTCCACTTT CASRSPGQTNSPLHF TRBJ1-6 . TRBV28 .
TGTGCCTGGAGTGCGATGGTCCCCTTCGGTACTGGCTACACCTTC CAWSAMVPFGTGYTF TRBJ1-2 . TRBV30 .
TGTGCCAGCAGTTACTCGATGACAGGGGGGCGGGAAAAACTGTTTTTT CASSYSMTGGREKLFF TRBJ1-4 . TRBV6-5 TRBD1
TGTGCCAGCAGTCCCACAGGGCTTTACGAGCAGTACTTC CASSPTGLYEQYF TRBJ2-7 . TRBV28 .
TGTGCCAGCAGCGGGGGACAATCCTCTGGGGCCAACGTCCTGACTTTC CASSGGQSSGANVLTF TRBJ2-6 few TRBV9 .
TGTGCCAGCAGTGCACGACAGGGGACCGGGGAGCTGTTTTTT CASSARQGTGELFF TRBJ2-2 . TRBV6-2/TRBV6-3 TRBD1
TGTGCCAGTACCCCGATAGGTGGACAGGCTATGGGGCCCCAGCATTTT CASTPIGGQAMGPQHF TRBJ1-5 . TRBV19 TRBD1
TGTGCCAGCAGCAGAAGCGGGAGCTCCTACGAGCAGTACTTC CASSRSGSSYEQYF TRBJ2-7 once TRBV27 TRBD2
TGTGCCAGCAGGACTGGGGGGGAGCAGTACTTC CASRTGGEQYF TRBJ2-7 once TRBV6-5 .
TGTGCCAGCAGCTTAGAGTGGACAGACACAGATACGCAGTATTTT CASSLEWTDTDTQYF TRBJ2-3 . TRBV11-2 .
TGTGCCAGCAGCTTAGTGGCGGGACAGGGCTATGGCTACACCTTC CASSLVAGQGYGYTF TRBJ1-2 . TRBV7-2 TRBD1
TGTGCCAGCAGCTTGGGGTCAGGGAATCAGCCCCAGCATTTT CASSLGSGNQPQHF TRBJ1-5 . TRBV5-4 .
TGTGCCAGCAGTTTATCACCTGGGCATCCTAGCAATCAGCCCCAGCATTTT CASSLSPGHPSNQPQHF TRBJ1-5 . TRBV27 .
TGTGCCAGCAGTTACGGGGTGGAGCGGGAGGACCACAAAAACATTCAGTACTTC CASSYGVEREDHKNIQYF TRBJ2-4 . TRBV6-2/TRBV6-3 TRBD2
TGTGCAAGTCGGTGGAAAGGCGCAGGGGATAGGAACAAAAACATTCAGTACTTC CASRWKGAGDRNKNIQYF TRBJ2-4 . TRBV12-2 .
TGCGCCAGCAGCTTGGTGAGCGGGGGGGCAGAGACCCAGTACTTC CASSLVSGGAETQYF TRBJ2-5 . TRBV5-1 TRBD2
TGTGCCATCAGTGAGTCAGCAGGGCCCTACGAGCAGTACTTC CAISESAGPYEQYF TRBJ2-7 . TRBV10-3 .
TGCAGTGCTTCCTTCTACAATGAGCAGTTCTTC CSASFYNEQFF TRBJ2-1 . TRBV20-1 .
TGCGCCAGCAGCCAAGAATGGAGGGCCAAAGGTGGGACTAGCGGGAGTTTCCGCCAGTACTTC CASSQEWRAKGGTSGSFRQYF TRBJ2-7 . TRBV4-3 TRBD2
TGTGCCAGCAGTGTCATCCGCACAGATACGCAGTATTTT CASSVIRTDTQYF TRBJ2-3 . TRBV6-1 .